The source of this T cell receptor beta chain is a study of vaccination effects on CD4 cells after COVID-19. Study as a whole: Participants were vaccinated with two doses of either the BNT162b2 or mRNA-1273 vaccine. General observations from the study: Marked clonal contraction was seen in infection- and vaccine-induced clones late after vaccination.

Antigen-specific CD4+ T cells were expanded with viral peptide pools in the ViraFEST assay before sequencing. Upon completion of more than eight days in culture, CD4+ T cells were isolated. Among the vaccine recipients, none had a prior SARS-CoV-2 infection, and nucleocapsid antibodies were negative. A density of about 1.8 million PBMC per well was used; these cells were cultured with 9.5 to 10 IU/ml IL-2 and roughly 9.5 ug/ml peptides. Days 3 and 7 saw half the medium replaced with IL-2 medium. This CDR3 is built from 15 residues. The germline V gene has CDR1 SGHRS and CDR2 YFSETQ. V was pared by 0 bases and J by 2 bases, with 2 bases of the junction left unmatched. Here immunoSEQ multiplex PCR was the method, and the copy in TCRdb shows in-frame clones only, minus some. The data contain tens of thousands of clones, 60% to 75% of them seen just once; the ten biggest clones take up about 3.2%. Comments on this clone: Its antigen is currently unknown.

The receptor was isolated from a human donor who received a COVID-19 vaccine. V is TRBV5-1 and J is TRBJ2-3, with TRBD2 identical over 8 bases. Sample: CD4+ T cells from PBMCs cultured with HCoV-NL63 spike peptides, taken before COVID-19 vaccination. The CDR3 region is CASSLGTSYTDTQYF. CDR3 bases: TGCGCCAGCAGCTTGGGGACTAGCTACACAGATACGCAGTATTTT.